This TCR beta chain was sequenced for a study of technical replicates of blood from a few donors. CDR3 length: 15 amino acids. V lost 5 bases to trimming and J lost 4 bases, with 15 bases between them. CDR1 and CDR2 (germline): SEHNR, FQNEAQ (reference sequence). The method was immunoSEQ multiplex PCR; TCRdb's version includes in-frame clones alone and lacks a portion of them. The sample shows around 76,000 clones, roughly 98% of them seen only once. This receptor was obtained from a human donor in good health. This chain connects TRBV7-9 to TRBJ2-1, with D possibly matching TRBD2 (6 bases). The sequenced sample was T cells isolated from PBMCs. The CDR3 loop reads CASSALAGTYNEQFF. In DNA, the CDR3 is TGTGCCAGCAGCGCTCTGGCGGGAACATACAATGAGCAGTTCTTC.